This entry lists 6 T cell receptor beta chains sequenced from one sample in a study of CD8 T cells in ankylosing spondylitis. Each CDR3 protein gets one entry after TCRdb re-called the 5' RACE reads with MiXCR. The sample lists some 140,000 distinct CDR3 sequences, 5.5% to 7.5% occurring once. The source material was blood, either unsorted or a sorted T cell fraction (not recorded which). The receptors originated from a female donor with ankylosing spondylitis or in good health (not recorded which).

This clonotype was found many times. The V and J genes are TRBV4-3 and TRBJ2-4; D not certain. V lost 5 bases and J 6 bases, leaving 14 bases between the germline ends. CDR3 length equals 14 residues. The germline CDR1 and CDR2 sequences are LGHNA and YSLEER. This chain's CDR3 is CASSSSTLVNIQYF. The CDR3 DNA reads as TGCGCCAGCAGCTCATCCACCTTGGTAAACATTCAGTACTTC.

This clonotype has a count of ten or more. The CDR3 protein is CASSQQRGRPQHF. In DNA form, the CDR3 reads TGTGCCAGCAGTCAGCAGAGGGGTAGGCCCCAGCATTTT. This sequence joins TRBV6-2 or TRBV6-3 and TRBJ1-5; tentatively, D is TRBD1 (5 bases). Deletions cut 5 bases from V and 9 bases from J, with 14 bases between. Per the germline V gene, CDR1 is MNHEY and CDR2 is SVGEGT. The CDR3 length is 13 residues.

There are many counts of this clonotype. The rearrangement links TRBV5-1 to TRBJ1-1; D not resolved. The V end was cut by 1 base, the J end by 6 bases, with 19 bases between. CDR1 is SGHRS and CDR2 is YFSETQ in the germline V gene. This CDR3 has 16 residues. CDR3 sequence reads: CASSLSTGGPQAEAFF. The CDR3 nucleotides are TGCGCCAGCAGCTTGTCGACCGGCGGCCCGCAGGCTGAAGCTTTCTTT. The whole variable domain, remainder taken from reference TRBV5-1 and TRBJ1-1, is KAGVTQTPRYLIKTRGQQVTLSCSPISGHRSVSWYQQTPGQGLQFLFEYFSETQRNKGNFPGRFSGRQFSNSRSEMNVSTLELGDSALYLCASSLSTGGPQAEAFFGQGTRLTVV.

In this sample, this clonotype turned up a few times. The gene calls are TRBV10-3 and TRBJ2-7, with TRBD1 as a possible D gene (5 bases). The CDR3 runs 13 residues. With 5 bases removed from V and 5 bases from J, the gap between germline ends came to 13 bases. From germline, CDR1 is ENHRY and CDR2 SYGVKD. This CDR3 reads CAISQTGRDEQYF. DNA for the CDR3: TGTGCCATCAGTCAAACAGGTAGGGACGAGCAGTACTTC.

This clonotype came up many times. The rearrangement uses TRBV19 and TRBJ2-3, with D tentatively TRBD1 (6 bases). The length of the CDR3 is 14 residues. Trimming removed 8 bases at V and 2 bases at J, with 14 bases between. CDR1 and CDR2 from the germline V gene are LNHDA and SQIVND (reference sequence). Written as DNA, the CDR3 is TGTGCCAGTCGGACGGGACACCTCACAGATACGCAGTATTTT. Translation gives CASRTGHLTDTQYF.

This clonotype was counted a few times. This may be a read error: a much more frequent sequence differs by one nucleotide. V is TRBV20-1 and J is TRBJ2-1; 7 bases agree with TRBD1. CDR3 length: 14 residues. CDR1 and CDR2 (germline): DFQATT, SNEGSKA (reference sequence). Trimming removed 5 bases from V and 4 bases from J; junction bases left unmatched: 8. The chain's CDR3 is CSAPSVQGYNEQFF. The CDR3 nucleotides are TGCAGTGCTCCATCCGTACAGGGGTACAATGAGCAGTTCTTC.